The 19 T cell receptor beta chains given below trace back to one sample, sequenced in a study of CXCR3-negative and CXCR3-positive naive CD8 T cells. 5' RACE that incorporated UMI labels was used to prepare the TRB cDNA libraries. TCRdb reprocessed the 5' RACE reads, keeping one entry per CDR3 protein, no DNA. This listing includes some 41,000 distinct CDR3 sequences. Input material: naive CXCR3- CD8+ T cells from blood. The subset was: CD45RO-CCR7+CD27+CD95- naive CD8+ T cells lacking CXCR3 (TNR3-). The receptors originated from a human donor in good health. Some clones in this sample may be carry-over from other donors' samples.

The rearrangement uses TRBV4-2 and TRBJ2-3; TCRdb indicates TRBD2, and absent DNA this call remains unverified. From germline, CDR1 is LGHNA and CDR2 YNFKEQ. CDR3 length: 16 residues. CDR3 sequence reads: CASSQRGLDAADTQYF.

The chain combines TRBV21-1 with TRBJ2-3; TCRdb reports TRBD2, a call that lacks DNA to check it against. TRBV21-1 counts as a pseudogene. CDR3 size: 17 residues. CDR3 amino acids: CASSKASGNFSTDTQYF.

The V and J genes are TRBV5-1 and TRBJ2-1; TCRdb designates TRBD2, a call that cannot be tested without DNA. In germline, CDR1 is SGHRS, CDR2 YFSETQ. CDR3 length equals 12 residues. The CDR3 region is CATTSGVNEQFF.

Here the CDR3 reads CASSPRQAVTNYEQYF. The chain employs TRBV7-9 and TRBJ2-7; TCRdb returns TRBD1, unconfirmable since there is no DNA. In germline, CDR1 is SEHNR, CDR2 FQNEAQ (reference sequence). The CDR3 runs 16 residues.

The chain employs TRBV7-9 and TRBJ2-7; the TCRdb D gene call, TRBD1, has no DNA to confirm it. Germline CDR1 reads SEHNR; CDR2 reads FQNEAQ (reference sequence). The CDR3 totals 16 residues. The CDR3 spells CASSLDLGGEFHEQYF.

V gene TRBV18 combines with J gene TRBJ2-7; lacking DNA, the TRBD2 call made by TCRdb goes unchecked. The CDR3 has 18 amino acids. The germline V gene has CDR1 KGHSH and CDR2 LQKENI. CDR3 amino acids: CASSPGLAGPPIIYEQYF.

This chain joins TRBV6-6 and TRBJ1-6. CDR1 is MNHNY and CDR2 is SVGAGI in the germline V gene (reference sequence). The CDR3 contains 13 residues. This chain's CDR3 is CASSNPAGSPLHF.

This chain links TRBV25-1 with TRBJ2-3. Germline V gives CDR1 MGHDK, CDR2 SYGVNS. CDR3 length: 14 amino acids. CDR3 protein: CASGESRFTDTQYF.

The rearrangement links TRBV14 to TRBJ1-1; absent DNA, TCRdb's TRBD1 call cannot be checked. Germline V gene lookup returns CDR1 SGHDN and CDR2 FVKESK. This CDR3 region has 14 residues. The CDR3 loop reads CASSPAGARTEAFF.

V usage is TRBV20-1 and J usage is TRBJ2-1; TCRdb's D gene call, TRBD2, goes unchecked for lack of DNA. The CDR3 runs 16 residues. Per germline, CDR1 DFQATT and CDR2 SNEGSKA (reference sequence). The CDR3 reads CSARELAAGAYNEQFF.

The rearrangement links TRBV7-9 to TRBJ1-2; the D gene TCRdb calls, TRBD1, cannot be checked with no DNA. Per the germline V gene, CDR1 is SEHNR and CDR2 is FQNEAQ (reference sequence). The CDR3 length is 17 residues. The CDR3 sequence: CASSPPLGQGANRDYTF.

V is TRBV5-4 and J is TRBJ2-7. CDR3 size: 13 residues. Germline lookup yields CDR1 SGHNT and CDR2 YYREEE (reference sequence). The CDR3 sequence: CASSLGVPYEQYF.

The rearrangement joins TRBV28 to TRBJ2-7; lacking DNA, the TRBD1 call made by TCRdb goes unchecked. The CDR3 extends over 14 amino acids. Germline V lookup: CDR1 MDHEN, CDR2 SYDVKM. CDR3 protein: CASRPGQGTYEQYF.

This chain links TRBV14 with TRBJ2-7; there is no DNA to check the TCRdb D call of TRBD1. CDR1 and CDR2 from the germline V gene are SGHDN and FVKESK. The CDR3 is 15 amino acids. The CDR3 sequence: CASSQASGGLYEQYF.

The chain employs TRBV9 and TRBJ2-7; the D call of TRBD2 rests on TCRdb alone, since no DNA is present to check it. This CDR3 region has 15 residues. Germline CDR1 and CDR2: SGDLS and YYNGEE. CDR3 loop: CASSVAGGGSYEQYF. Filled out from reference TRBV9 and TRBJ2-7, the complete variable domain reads DSGVTQTPKHLITATGQRVTLRCSPRSGDLSVYWYQQSLDQGLQFLIQYYNGEERAKGNILERFSAQQFPDLHSELNLSSLELGDSALYFCASSVAGGGSYEQYFGPGTRLTVT.

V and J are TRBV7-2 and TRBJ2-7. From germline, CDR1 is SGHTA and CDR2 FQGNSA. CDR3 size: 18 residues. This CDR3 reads CASSLTASEFRSSYEQYF. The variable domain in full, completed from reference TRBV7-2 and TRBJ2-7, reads GAGVSQSPSNKVTEKGKDVELRCDPISGHTALYWYRQSLGQGLEFLIYFQGNSAPDKSGLPSDRFSAERTGGSVSTLTIQRTQQEDSAVYLCASSLTASEFRSSYEQYFGPGTRLTVT.

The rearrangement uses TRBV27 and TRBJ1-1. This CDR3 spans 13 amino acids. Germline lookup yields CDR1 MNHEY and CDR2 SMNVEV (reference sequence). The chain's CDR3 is CASSRSMNTEAFF.

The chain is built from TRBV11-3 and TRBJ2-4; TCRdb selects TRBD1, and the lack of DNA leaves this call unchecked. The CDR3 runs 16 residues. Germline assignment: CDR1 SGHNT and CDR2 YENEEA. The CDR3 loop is CASSSRDTSAPGIQYF. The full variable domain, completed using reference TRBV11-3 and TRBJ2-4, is EAGVVQSPRYKIIEKKQPVAFWCNPISGHNTLYWYLQNLGQGPELLIRYENEEAVDDSQLPKDRFSAERLKGVDSTLKIQPAELGDSAVYLCASSSRDTSAPGIQYFGAGTRLSVL.

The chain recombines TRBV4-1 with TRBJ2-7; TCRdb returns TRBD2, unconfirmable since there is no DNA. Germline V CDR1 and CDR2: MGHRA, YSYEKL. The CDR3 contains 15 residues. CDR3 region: CASSQGILAGYEQYF.